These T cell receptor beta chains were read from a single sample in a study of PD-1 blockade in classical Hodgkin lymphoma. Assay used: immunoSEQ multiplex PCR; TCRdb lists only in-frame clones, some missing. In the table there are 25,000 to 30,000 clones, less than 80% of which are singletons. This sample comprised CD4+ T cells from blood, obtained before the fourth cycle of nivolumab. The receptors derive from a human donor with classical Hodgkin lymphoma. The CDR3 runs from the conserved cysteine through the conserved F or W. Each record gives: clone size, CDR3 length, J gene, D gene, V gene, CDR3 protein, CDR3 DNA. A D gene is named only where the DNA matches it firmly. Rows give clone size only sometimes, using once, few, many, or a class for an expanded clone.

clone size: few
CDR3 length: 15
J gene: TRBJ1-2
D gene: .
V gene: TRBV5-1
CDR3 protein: CASSGGGGHNYGYTF
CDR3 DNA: TGCGCCAGCAGCGGGGGTGGTGGGCACAACTATGGCTACACCTTC

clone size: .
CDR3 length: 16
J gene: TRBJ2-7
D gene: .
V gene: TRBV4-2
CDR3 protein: CASSQESAGKIYEQYF
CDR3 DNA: TGTGCCAGCAGCCAAGAGTCGGCAGGGAAAATCTACGAGCAGTACTTC

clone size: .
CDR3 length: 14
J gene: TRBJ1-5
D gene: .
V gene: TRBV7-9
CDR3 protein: CASSSRDLNQPQHF
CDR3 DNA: TGTGCCAGCAGCTCCCGGGATCTCAATCAGCCCCAGCATTTT

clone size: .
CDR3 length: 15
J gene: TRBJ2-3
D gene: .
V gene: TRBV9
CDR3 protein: CASSAGWENTDTQYF
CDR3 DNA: TGTGCCAGCAGCGCAGGTTGGGAAAACACAGATACGCAGTATTTT

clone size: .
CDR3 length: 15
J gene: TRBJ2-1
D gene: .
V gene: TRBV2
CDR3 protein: CASSEAASTDNEQFF
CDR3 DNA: TGTGCCAGCAGTGAAGCAGCATCGACAGACAATGAGCAGTTCTTC

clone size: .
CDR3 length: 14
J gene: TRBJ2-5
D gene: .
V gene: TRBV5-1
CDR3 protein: CASSLAKGLETQYF
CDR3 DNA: TGCGCCAGCAGCTTGGCCAAGGGGCTGGAGACCCAGTACTTC

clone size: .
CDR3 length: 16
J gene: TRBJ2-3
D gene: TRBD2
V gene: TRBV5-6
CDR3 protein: CASSLVRGGGTDTQYF
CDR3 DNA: TGTGCCAGCAGCTTGGTACGGGGGGGCGGCACAGATACGCAGTATTTT

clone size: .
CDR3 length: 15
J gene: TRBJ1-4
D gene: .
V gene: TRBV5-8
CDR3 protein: CASSLDRHFNEKLFF
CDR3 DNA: TGTGCCAGCAGCTTGGACAGGCACTTTAATGAAAAACTGTTTTTT

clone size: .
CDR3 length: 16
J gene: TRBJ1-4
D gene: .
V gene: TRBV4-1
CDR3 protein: CASSPLSTGFNEKLFF
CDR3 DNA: TGCGCCAGCAGCCCCCTATCGACAGGTTTTAATGAAAAACTGTTTTTT

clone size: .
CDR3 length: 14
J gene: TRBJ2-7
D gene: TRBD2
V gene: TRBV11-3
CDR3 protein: CASSLDGGVREQYF
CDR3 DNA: TGTGCCAGCAGCTTGGACGGGGGGGTACGGGAGCAGTACTTC

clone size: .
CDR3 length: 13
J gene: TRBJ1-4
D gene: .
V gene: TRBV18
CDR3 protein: CASSPGVIEKLFF
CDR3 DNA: TGTGCCAGCTCACCAGGGGTAATTGAAAAACTGTTTTTT

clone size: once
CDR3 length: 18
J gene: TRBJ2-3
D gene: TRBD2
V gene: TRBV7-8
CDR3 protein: CASSLSWTSGRFGDTQYF
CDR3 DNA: TGTGCCAGCAGCCTTAGCTGGACTAGCGGGAGGTTCGGAGATACGCAGTATTTT

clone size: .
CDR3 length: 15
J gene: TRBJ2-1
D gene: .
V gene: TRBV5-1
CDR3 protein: CASSWTGDAYNEQFF
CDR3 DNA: TGCGCCAGCAGCTGGACGGGAGACGCCTACAATGAGCAGTTCTTC

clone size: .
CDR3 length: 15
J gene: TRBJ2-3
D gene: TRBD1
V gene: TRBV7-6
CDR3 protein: CASSHGTGFGDTQYF
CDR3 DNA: TGTGCCAGCAGCCACGGGACAGGGTTTGGCGATACGCAGTATTTT

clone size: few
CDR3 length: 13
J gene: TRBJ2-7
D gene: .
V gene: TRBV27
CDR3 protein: CAGIKGGGREQYF
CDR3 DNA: TGTGCCGGCATAAAAGGAGGGGGTAGGGAGCAGTACTTC

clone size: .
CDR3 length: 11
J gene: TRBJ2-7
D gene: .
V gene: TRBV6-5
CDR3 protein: CASSRAGEQYF
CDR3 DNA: TGTGCCAGCAGTCGGGCTGGAGAGCAGTACTTC

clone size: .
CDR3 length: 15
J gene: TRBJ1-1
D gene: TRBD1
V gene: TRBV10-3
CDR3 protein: CAISVSGTGVTEAFF
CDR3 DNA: TGTGCCATCAGTGTCTCCGGGACAGGGGTAACTGAAGCTTTCTTT

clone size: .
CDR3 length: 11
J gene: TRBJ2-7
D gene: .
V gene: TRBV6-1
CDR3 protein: CASSDSYEQYF
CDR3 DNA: TGTGCCAGCAGTGACAGCTACGAGCAGTACTTC

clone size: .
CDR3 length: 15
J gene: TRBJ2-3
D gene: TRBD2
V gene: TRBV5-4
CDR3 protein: CASSPSGRSTDTQYF
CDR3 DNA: TGTGCCAGCAGCCCTAGCGGGAGGAGCACAGATACGCAGTATTTT

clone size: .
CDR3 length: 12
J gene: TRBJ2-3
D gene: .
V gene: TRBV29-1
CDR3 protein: CSVYQGSDTQYF
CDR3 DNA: TGCAGCGTTTACCAGGGGTCAGATACGCAGTATTTT

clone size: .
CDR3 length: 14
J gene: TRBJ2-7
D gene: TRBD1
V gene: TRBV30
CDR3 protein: CAWSTGTGVYEQYF
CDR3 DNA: TGTGCCTGGAGTACCGGGACAGGGGTATACGAGCAGTACTTC

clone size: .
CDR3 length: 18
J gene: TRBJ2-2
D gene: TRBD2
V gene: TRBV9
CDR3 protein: CASSVGLAGGANTGELFF
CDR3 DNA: TGTGCCAGCAGCGTAGGCCTAGCGGGAGGCGCGAACACCGGGGAGCTGTTTTTT

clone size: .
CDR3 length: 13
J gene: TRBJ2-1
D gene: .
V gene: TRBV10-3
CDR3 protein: CAIRETRDNEQFF
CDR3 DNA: TGTGCCATCAGGGAGACTAGGGACAATGAGCAGTTCTTC

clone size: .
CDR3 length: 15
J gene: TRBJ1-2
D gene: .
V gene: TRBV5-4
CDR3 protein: CASSSRRESVYGYTF
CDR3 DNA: TGTGCCAGCAGCTCGAGGAGGGAGAGCGTTTATGGCTACACCTTC

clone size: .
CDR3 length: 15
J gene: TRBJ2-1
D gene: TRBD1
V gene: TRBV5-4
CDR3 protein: CASSLGGQAYNEQFF
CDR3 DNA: TGTGCCAGCAGCTTGGGCGGACAGGCCTACAATGAGCAGTTCTTC

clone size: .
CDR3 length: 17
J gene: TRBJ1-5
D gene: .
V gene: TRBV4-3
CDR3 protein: CASSQDPGQGGNQPQHF
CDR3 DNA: TGCGCCAGCAGCCAAGATCCGGGCCAGGGTGGCAATCAGCCCCAGCATTTT

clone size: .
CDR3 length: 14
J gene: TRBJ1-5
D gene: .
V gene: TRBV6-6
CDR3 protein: CASSYSKGTQPQHF
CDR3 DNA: TGTGCCAGCAGTTACTCAAAGGGAACTCAGCCCCAGCATTTT

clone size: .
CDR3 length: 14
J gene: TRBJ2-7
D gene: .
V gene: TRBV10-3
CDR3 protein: CAISEGPTSYEQYF
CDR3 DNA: TGTGCCATCAGTGAAGGCCCCACTTCATACGAGCAGTACTTC

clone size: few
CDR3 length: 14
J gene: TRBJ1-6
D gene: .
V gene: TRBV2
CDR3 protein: CASSERGPNSPLHF
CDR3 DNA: TGTGCCAGCAGTGAAAGGGGTCCTAATTCACCCCTCCACTTT

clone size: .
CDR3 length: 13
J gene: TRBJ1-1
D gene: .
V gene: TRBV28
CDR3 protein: CASNVQGDTEAFF
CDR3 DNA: TGTGCCAGCAACGTTCAGGGAGACACTGAAGCTTTCTTT

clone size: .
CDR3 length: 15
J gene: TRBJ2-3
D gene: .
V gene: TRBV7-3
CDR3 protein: CASSLGYSSTDTQYF
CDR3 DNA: TGTGCCAGCAGCTTAGGTTATTCTAGCACAGATACGCAGTATTTT

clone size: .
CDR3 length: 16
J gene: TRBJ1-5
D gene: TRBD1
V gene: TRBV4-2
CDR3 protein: CASSPGQEYSNQPQHF
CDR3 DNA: TGTGCCAGCAGCCCGGGACAGGAATATAGCAATCAGCCCCAGCATTTT